This T cell receptor beta chain was sequenced during a study of regulatory T cells in long-lasting Graves disease. The time point is: newly diagnosed GD, antithyroid drugs for less than 3 months. Extracted RNA from PBMCs served as the source of the TCR library. With V trimmed by 3 bases and J by 2 bases, 9 bases remained unmatched. The CDR3 covers 15 residues. Germline V lookup: CDR1 DFQATT, CDR2 SNEGSKA (reference sequence). Construction of TCR beta libraries relied on iRepertoire HTBI primers and on Arm-PCR targeting CDR3 regions. Each CDR3 protein is one row after TCRdb ran MiXCR on the multiplex PCR reads. The sample shows more than 350,000 distinct CDR3 sequences, approximately 15% of them seen only once. This clonotype was observed many times. The sample was also linked to a second study, of T cells in Graves' hyperthyroidism and ophthalmopathy. That paper states: Hyperthyroidism in the patients, aged 18 to 65, was newly diagnosed and under 2 months in duration. Blood also showed most of the thyroid clonotypes that were expanded above 0.001.

The chain recombines TRBV20-1 with TRBJ2-7, with 8 bases matching TRBD2. The TCR was taken from a woman in her thirties with Graves disease. This specimen was peripheral blood mononuclear cells (PBMCs), taken at new diagnosis, from a patient treated with antithyroid drugs. CDR3 nucleotide sequence: TGCAGTGCTAGCCTCTTAAGCGGGAGACCCTACGAGCAGTACTTC. It yields the protein CSASLLSGRPYEQYF.